A single T cell receptor beta chain is shown here with its context. The data are from a study of CD8 T cells in Susac syndrome. Reverse transcription of about 0.5 to 1 ug RNA used random hexamers. Multiplex immunoSEQ PCR targeted 54 Vbeta and 13 Jbeta TCR beta segments. TCRdb analysed the immunoSEQ multiplex PCR reads with MiXCR anew, one entry per CDR3 protein. The sample has around 80,000 distinct CDR3 sequences, roughly 94% seen once; the top ten hold 0.2% to 0.3%. Sequencing of TCR beta was carried out in blood CD8+ and CD4+ T cells. Healthy donors constituted the control group, matched for age and sex. J was trimmed by 4 bases and V by 2 bases; bases with no gene match: 2. Germline assignment: CDR1 KGHDR and CDR2 SFDVKD. This CDR3 spans 16 amino acids.

This chain connects TRBV24-1 to TRBJ2-2; 11 bases match TRBD1. Material for sequencing was CD8+ T cells from PBMCs. The TCR was taken from a human donor in good health. The DNA for the CDR3 is TGTGCCACCAGTGATTGGGGGACAGGGGGCACCGGGGAGCTGTTTTTT. Translation gives CATSDWGTGGTGELFF.